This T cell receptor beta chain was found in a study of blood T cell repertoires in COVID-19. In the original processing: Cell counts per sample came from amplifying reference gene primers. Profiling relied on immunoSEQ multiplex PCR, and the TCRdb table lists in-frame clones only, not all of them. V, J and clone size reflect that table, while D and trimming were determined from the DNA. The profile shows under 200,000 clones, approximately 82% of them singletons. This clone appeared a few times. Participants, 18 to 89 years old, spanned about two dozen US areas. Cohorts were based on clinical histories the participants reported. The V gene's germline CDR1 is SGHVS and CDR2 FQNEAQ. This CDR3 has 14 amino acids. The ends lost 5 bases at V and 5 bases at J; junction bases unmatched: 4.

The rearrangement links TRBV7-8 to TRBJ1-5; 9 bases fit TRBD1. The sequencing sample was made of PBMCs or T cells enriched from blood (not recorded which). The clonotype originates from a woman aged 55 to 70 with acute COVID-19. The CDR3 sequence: CASSLTGGYQPQHF. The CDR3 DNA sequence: TGTGCCAGCAGCCTTACAGGGGGCTATCAGCCCCAGCATTTT.